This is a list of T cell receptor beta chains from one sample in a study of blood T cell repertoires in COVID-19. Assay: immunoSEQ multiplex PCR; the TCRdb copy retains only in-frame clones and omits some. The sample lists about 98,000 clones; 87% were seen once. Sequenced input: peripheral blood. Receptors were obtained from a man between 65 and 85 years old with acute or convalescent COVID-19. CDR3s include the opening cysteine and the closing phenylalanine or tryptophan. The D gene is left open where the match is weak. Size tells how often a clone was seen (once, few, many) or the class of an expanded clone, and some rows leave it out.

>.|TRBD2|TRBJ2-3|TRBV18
TGTGCCAGCTCACCAGGAGCGGGGGCGGTCGCAGATACGCAGTATTTT
CASSPGAGAVADTQYF
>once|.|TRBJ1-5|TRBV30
TGTGCCTGGAGGGGACCCTCGGGGGATCAGCCCCAGCATTTT
CAWRGPSGDQPQHF
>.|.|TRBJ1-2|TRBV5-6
TGTGCCAGCAGCCCAAGACAGGCCCCACTGGGAGGCTACACCTTC
CASSPRQAPLGGYTF
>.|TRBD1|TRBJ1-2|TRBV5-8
TGTGCCAGCAACCGGGACAGCTATGGCTACACCTTC
CASNRDSYGYTF
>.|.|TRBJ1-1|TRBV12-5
TGTGCTAGTGCCCCTGATTCCCCCACACCATCGATGAACACTGAAGCTTTCTTT
CASAPDSPTPSMNTEAFF
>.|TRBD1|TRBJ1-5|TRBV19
TGTGCCAGTAGTATAGGCCAGGGGGCGGGTCAGCCCCAGCATTTT
CASSIGQGAGQPQHF
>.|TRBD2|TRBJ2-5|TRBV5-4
TGTGCCAGCAGCTTATACCTCGGCTCAGCGGGGGAGACCCAGTACTTC
CASSLYLGSAGETQYF
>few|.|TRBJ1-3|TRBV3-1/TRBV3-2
TGTGCCAGCAGCTCAACACAGGGTAGCGAGGGAAACACCATATATTTT
CASSSTQGSEGNTIYF
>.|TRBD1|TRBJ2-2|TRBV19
TGTGCCAGTTTGGACAGGGCTGTGGGTTGGACCGGGGAGCTGTTTTTT
CASLDRAVGWTGELFF
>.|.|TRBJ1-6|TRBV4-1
TGCGCCAGCAGCCAAAGGCCAGAGGATTCACCCCTCCACTTT
CASSQRPEDSPLHF
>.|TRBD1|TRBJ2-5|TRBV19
TGTGCCAGTAGTACCTATCCCGGGACAGGCCCCCAAGAGACCCAGTACTTC
CASSTYPGTGPQETQYF
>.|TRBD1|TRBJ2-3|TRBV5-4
TGTGCCAGCAGCTTAGAGGGGGCCACAGATACGCAGTATTTT
CASSLEGATDTQYF
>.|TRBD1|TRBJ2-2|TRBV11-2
TGTGCCAGCAGCTTCACAGGGGACCCGAACACCGGGGAGCTGTTTTTT
CASSFTGDPNTGELFF
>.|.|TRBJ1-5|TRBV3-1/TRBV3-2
TGTGCCAGCAGCCCCGACCCGTGGGCCGTCAGCAATCAGCCCCAGCATTTT
CASSPDPWAVSNQPQHF
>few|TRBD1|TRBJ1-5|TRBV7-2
TGTGCCAGCAGTATCACCGGGACAGAACTTCAGCCCCAGCATTTT
CASSITGTELQPQHF
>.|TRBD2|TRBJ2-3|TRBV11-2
TGTGCCAGCAGCTTAGGACGAGGGCGGGGGACGCTCACAGATACGCAGTATTTT
CASSLGRGRGTLTDTQYF
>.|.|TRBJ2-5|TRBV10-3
TGTGCCATCAGCCGCACCGGGACTTCAAAAGAGACCCAGTACTTC
CAISRTGTSKETQYF
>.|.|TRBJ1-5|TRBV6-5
TGTGCCAGCAGACAGGGTTCTGGGCCCCAGCATTTT
CASRQGSGPQHF
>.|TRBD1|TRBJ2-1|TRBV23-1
TGCGCCAGCAGTCATGAAAGGGGGACAGGGCAAAACAATGAGCAGTTCTTC
CASSHERGTGQNNEQFF
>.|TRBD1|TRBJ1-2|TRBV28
TGTGCCAGCAGTTCCCAGGGGGACTATGGCTACACCTTC
CASSSQGDYGYTF
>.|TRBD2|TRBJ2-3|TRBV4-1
TGCGCCAGCAGCCAACGGTTTCTGAGGACCGGGACTAGCGGGGGAGTATGGAGGTATTTT
CASSQRFLRTGTSGGVWRYF
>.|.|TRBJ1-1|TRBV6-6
TGTGCCAGCAGTTACTCAGGGGACACCCTGGGGGAAGCTTTCTTT
CASSYSGDTLGEAFF
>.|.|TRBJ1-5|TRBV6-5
TGTGCCAGCAGGGGGGGGAGCAATCAGCCCCAGCATTTT
CASRGGSNQPQHF